A selection of T cell receptor beta chains follows, all from one sample in a study of shared clonotypes between healthy human individuals. Assay used: immunoSEQ multiplex PCR; TCRdb lists only in-frame clones, some missing. The data hold approximately 840,000 clones, with around 96% observed a single time. Sequenced: naive CD8+ T cells sorted from blood. The origin of the receptors is a young man in good health. The conserved cysteine and the conserved F or W are not part of the CDR3 here.

V,J,CDR3
TRBV7-9,TRBJ1-1,ASSLEGGNTEAF
TRBV19,TRBJ2-7,ASSARGIYEQY
TRBV28,TRBJ2-1,ASTGALAGDDEQF
TRBV28,TRBJ2-3,ASSFGDGLSPTDTQY
TRBV13,TRBJ2-7,ASSFAGGPNEQY
TRBV27,TRBJ2-1,ASSLAFLSYNEQF
TRBV7-9,TRBJ2-5,ASSEIEGPQETQY
TRBV7-8,TRBJ2-3,ASRVGARHTDTQY
TRBV10-3,TRBJ1-1,AISEGQRNTEAF
TRBV30,TRBJ1-4,AWSGASNEKLF
TRBV12-5,TRBJ1-2,ASGLATGYGYT
TRBV11-2,TRBJ2-7,ASTITRGAQRTYEQY
TRBV4-3,TRBJ2-3,ASSQDSGDTQY
TRBV28,TRBJ2-7,ASSLFSGRASYEQY
TRBV15,TRBJ2-3,ATSRAPGYSSTDTQY
TRBV18,TRBJ2-6,ASSLSGFPVDGANVLT
TRBV14,TRBJ2-7,ASSPRTSGTYEQY
TRBV7-3,TRBJ2-3,ASSREPTDTQY
TRBV27,TRBJ2-2,ASSYAGITNTGELF
TRBV6-5,TRBJ1-1,ASSYFGDSPEAF
TRBV28,TRBJ2-1,ASSFLGPGSF
TRBV5-1,TRBJ2-2,ASSLGRTGELF
TRBV6-1,TRBJ2-7,ASRGALFAYEQY
TRBV5-1,TRBJ1-1,ASSWGGTEAF
TRBV27,TRBJ1-2,ASSFGGTGSYRGYT
TRBV4-3,TRBJ2-7,ASSQDRGRNEQY
TRBV27,TRBJ2-1,ASSPGSGNSYNEQF